This T cell receptor (beta chain) came from a study of blood T cells in healthy people across ages. With regard to this clonotype: Its antigen is as yet unknown.

Findings and caveats of the study: Estimated diversity across one million T cells was deemed an underestimate. Unsorted PBMC input precluded a conclusive naive versus antigen-experienced comparison.

Alongside a J-beta primer mix, a sample-barcoded 5' primer served in a second PCR lasting roughly 7 to 11 cycles. One entry per CDR3 protein results from TCRdb running MiXCR on the 5' RACE reads. The sample records hundreds of thousands of distinct CDR3 sequences, approximately 25% being singletons. V was cut by 5 bases and J by 0 bases, with 11 bases left in between. Germline CDR1 SGHTA, CDR2 FQGNSA. CDR3 size: 16 residues. This same sample was also part of a study on T cells of mothers and their children. That work contributes: Sequencing returned over 8 million TCR beta CDR3 reads per mother and about 3 million per child.

The sequence was collected from a boy younger than 18 in good health. The V call is TRBV7-2, the J call TRBJ2-6; possible D gene TRBD1, 6 bases. Sequences were obtained from blood. CDR3 loop: CASSAPQGSGANVLTF. CDR3 nucleotide sequence: TGTGCCAGCAGCGCACCACAGGGCTCTGGGGCCAACGTCCTGACTTTC.